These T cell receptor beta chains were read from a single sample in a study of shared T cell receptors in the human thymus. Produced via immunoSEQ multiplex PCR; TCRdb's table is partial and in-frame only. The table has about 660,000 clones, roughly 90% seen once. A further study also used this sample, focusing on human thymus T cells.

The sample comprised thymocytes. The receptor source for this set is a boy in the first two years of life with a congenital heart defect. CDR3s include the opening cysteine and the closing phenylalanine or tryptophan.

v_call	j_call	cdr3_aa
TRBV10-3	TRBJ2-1	CAISETRDRPYNEQFF
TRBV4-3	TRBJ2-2	CASSQDVGRYTGELFF
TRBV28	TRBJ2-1	CASSFPPSGEGGEQFF
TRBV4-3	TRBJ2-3	CASSQGRYRDPDTQYF
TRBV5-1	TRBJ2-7	CASSLGLASPEQYF
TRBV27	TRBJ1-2	CASSSGRSYGYTF
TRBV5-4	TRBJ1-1	CAVCTGLEAFF
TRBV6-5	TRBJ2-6	CASSLAGANVLTF
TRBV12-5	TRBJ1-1	CASGLCQGGCTEAFF
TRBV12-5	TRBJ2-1	CASGLVTYDRVPSIYNEQFF
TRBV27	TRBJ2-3	CASSLAFWAGRSTDTQYF
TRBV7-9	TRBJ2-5	CASSPLAGVSETQYF
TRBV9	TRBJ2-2	CASSVDCPGGTGELFF
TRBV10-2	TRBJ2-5	CASSGLQETQYF
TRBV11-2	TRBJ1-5	CASSWGGSSNQPQHF
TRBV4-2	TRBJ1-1	CASSQDNVGRGRTEAFF
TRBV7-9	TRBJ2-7	CASSFTSGRGAGSYEQYF
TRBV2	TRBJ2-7	CASSEALRPSGNYEQYF
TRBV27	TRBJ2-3	CATQGLHFHGPGDTQYF
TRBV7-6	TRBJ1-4	CASSFPQGGEKLFF
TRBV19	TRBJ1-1	CASSQPGPEAFF
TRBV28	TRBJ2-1	CASSPKERNEQFF
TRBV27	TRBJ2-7	CASSGQPMDYEQYF
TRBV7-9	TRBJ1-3	CASSFTGRGLSGNTIYF
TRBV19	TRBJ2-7	CASSIHRGGEQYF
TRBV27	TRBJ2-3	CASSPPPLTDTQYF
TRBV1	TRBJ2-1	CTTRGGAGGSYNEQFF
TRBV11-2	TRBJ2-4	CASSPGGAKNIQYF
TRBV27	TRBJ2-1	CASSDGTEQFF
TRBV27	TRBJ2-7	CASSSDEQYF
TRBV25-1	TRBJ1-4	CASSTGGRGEKLFF
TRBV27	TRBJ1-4	CASSFQGGGGNEKLFF
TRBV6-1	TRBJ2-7	CASSEATRYEQYF
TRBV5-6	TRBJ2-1	CASSLEGGRLNEQFF
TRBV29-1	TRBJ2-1	CSVVGWDRGLGGQFF
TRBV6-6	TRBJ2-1	CASSYPGLAGNEQFF
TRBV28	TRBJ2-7	CASSPFKGGEQYF
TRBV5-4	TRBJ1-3	CASSLEQASSGNTIYF
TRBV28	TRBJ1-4	CASSLGGNEKLFF
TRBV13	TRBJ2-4	CASRPAGGDIQYF
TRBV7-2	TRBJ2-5	CASSLSPETQYF
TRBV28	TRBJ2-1	CASSSCLAAYNEQFF
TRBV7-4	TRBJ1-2	CASSPRPARRSNYGYTF
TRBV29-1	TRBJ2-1	CSVEGGTSGRLKVVGEQFF
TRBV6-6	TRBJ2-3	CASSYPRGADTQYF
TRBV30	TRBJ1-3	CAWRMTGGKGNTIYF
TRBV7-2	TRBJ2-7	CASSPVVLAGRVPFNEQYF
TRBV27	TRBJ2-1	CASSLGGGNEQFF
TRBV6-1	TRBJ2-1	CASSRAGEQFF
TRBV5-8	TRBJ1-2	CASSSERDYYGYTF
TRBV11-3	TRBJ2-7	CASSFGLDATYEQYF
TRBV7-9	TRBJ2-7	CASSREGTGDYEQYF